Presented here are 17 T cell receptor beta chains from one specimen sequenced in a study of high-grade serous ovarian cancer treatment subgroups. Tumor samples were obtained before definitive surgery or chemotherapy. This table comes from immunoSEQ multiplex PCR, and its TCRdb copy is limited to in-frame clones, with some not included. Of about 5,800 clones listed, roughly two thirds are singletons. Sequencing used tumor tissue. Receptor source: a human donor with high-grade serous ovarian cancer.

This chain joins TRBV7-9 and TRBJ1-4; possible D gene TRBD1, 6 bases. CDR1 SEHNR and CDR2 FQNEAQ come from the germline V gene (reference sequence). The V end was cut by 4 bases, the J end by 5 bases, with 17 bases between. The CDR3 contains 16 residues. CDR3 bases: TGTGCCAGCAGCTCCTATAACAGGGAAGGGAATGAAAAACTGTTTTTT. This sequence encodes CASSSYNREGNEKLFF.

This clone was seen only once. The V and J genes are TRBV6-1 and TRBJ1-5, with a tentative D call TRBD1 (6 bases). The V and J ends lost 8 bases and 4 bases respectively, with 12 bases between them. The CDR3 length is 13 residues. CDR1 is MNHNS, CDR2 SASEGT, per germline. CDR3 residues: CASLQGWNQPQHF. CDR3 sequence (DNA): TGTGCCAGCTTACAGGGCTGGAATCAGCCCCAGCATTTT.

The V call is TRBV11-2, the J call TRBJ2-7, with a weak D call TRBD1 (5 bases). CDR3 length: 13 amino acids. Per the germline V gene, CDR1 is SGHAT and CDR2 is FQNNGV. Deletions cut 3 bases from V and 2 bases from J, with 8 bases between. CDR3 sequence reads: CASSLQGAYEQYF. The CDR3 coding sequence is TGTGCCAGCAGCTTGCAGGGTGCCTACGAGCAGTACTTC.

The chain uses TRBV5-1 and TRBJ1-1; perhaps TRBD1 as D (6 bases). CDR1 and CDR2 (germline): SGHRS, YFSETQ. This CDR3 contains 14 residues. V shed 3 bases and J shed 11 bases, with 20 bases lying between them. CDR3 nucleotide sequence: TGCGCCAGCAGCTCGAGTAACAGGGATGTGCGCGCTTTCTTT. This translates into CASSSSNRDVRAFF. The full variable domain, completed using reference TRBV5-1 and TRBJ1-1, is KAGVTQTPRYLIKTRGQQVTLSCSPISGHRSVSWYQQTPGQGLQFLFEYFSETQRNKGNFPGRFSGRQFSNSRSEMNVSTLELGDSALYLCASSSSNRDVRAFFGQGTRLTVV.

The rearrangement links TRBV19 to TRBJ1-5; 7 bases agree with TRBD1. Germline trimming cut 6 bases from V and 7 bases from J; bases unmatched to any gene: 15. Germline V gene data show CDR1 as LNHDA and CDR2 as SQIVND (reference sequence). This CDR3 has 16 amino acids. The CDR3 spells CASSSPGATGPQPQHF. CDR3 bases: TGTGCCAGTAGCTCCCCGGGAGCGACAGGGCCCCAGCCCCAGCATTTT.

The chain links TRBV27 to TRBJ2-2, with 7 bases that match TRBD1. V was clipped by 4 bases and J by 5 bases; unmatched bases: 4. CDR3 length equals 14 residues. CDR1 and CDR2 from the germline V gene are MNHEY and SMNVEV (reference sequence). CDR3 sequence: CASSYRGWTGELFF. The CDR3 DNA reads TGTGCCAGCAGTTACAGGGGTTGGACCGGGGAGCTGTTTTTT.

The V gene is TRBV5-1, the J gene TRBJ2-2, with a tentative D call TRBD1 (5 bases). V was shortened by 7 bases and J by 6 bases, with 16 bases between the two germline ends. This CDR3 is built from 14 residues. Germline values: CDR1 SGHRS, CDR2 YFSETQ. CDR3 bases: TGCGCCAGCGGACACAGGTTGCAACCCGGGGAGCTGTTTTTT. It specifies CASGHRLQPGELFF.

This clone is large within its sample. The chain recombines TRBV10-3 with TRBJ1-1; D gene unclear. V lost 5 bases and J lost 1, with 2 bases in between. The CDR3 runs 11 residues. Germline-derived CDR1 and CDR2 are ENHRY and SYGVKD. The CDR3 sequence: CAISWNTEAFF. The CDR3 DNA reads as TGTGCCATCAGTTGGAACACTGAAGCTTTCTTT.

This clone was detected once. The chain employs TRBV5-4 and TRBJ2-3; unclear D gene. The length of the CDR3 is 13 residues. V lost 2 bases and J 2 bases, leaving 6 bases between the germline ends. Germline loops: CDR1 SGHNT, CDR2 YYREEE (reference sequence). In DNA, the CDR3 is TGTGCCAGCAGCTTCGGGTCCACAGATACGCAGTATTTT. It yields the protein CASSFGSTDTQYF.

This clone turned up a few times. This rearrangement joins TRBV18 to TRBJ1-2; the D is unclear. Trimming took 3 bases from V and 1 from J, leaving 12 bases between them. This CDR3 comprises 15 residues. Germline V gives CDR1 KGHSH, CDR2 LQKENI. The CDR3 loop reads CASSPLSGHNYGYTF. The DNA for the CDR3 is TGTGCCAGCTCACCTCTATCAGGCCATAACTATGGCTACACCTTC.

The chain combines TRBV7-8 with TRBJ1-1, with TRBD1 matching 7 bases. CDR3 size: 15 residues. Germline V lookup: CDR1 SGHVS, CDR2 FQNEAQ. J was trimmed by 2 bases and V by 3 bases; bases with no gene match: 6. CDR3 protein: CASSFGQVLNTEAFF. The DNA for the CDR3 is TGTGCCAGCAGCTTTGGACAGGTTCTTAACACTGAAGCTTTCTTT.

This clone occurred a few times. CDR3 DNA: TGCGCCAGCAGCTTGGAGGCAGGGTATGAAAAACTGTTTTTT. It is translated as CASSLEAGYEKLFF. V and J are TRBV5-1 and TRBJ1-4; weak D call: TRBD1 (5 bases). The V end was cut by 0 bases, the J end by 6 bases, with 9 bases between. In germline, CDR1 is SGHRS, CDR2 YFSETQ. The CDR3 loop spans 14 amino acids.

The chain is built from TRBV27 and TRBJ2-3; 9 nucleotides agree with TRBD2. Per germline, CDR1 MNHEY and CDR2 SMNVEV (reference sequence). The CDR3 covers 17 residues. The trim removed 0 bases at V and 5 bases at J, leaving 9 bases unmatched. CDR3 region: CASSLSKWRGGKDTQYF. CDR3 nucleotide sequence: TGTGCCAGCAGTTTATCGAAGTGGCGGGGGGGCAAAGATACGCAGTATTTT.

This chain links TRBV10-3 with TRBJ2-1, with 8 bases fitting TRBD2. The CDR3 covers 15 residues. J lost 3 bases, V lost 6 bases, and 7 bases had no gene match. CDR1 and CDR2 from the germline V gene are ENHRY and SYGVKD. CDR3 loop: CAIRSSGTFYNEQFF. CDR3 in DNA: TGTGCCATCAGAAGTAGCGGGACCTTCTACAATGAGCAGTTCTTC.

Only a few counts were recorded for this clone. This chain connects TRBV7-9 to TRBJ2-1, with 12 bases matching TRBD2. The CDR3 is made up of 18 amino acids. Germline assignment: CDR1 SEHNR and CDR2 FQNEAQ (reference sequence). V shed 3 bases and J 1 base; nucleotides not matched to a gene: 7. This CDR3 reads CASSLLTSGGRSYNEQFF. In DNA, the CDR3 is TGTGCCAGCAGCTTGCTGACTAGCGGGGGTCGATCCTACAATGAGCAGTTCTTC.

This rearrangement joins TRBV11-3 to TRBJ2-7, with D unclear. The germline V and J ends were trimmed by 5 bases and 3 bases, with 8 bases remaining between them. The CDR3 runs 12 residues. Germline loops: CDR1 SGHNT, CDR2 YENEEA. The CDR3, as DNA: TGTGCCAGCAGCGGAAACAGCTACGAGCAGTACTTC. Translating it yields CASSGNSYEQYF.

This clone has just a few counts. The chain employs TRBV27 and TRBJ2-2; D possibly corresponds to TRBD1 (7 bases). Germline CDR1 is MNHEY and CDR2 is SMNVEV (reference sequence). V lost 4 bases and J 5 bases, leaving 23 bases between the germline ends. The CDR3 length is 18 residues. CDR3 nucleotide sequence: TGTGCCAGCAGTTCTTTATGGGCCAGGGGGGTCGGAACCGGGGAGCTGTTTTTT. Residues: CASSSLWARGVGTGELFF.